This note documents a single TCR beta chain sequence. No antigen is known for it. The data originate from a study of cytomegalovirus exposure and HLA in healthy donors. Every donor was a healthy person donating bone marrow. With 60 Vbeta and 13 Jbeta primers, the PCR was carried out. The assay was immunoSEQ multiplex PCR, and TCRdb's table has in-frame clones only and misses some. The repertoire holds roughly 190,000 clones, with around four fifths as singletons. Notes on the study in general: One cluster of highly shared sequence variants probably arose as a sequencing artifact. Specific recognition of CMV antigens was confirmed in vitro for a few chains (all CMV-associated). Several of the most significant clusters appeared, in a later analysis, to be linked to common viral pathogens.

Germline assignment: CDR1 MNHEY and CDR2 SMNVEV (reference sequence). This CDR3 region has 14 residues. The germline V and J ends were trimmed by 8 bases and 0 bases, with 13 bases remaining between them. This rearrangement joins TRBV27 to TRBJ1-1; D uncertain. The sample consisted of PBMCs. This sequence was found in a woman between 45 and 60 years old in good health and CMV-seropositive. In nucleotides, the CDR3 is TGTGCCAGCCCTCTCCCCCCGGTGAACACTGAAGCTTTCTTT. Protein product: CASPLPPVNTEAFF.